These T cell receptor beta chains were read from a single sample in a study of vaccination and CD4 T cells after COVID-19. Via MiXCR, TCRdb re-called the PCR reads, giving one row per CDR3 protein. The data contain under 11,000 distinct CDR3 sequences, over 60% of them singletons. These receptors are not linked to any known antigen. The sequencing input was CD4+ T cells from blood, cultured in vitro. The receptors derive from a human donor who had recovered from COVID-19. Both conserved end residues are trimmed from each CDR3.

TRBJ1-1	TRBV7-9	ASSGGAGAPLRTEAF
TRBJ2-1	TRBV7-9	ASSSLRDLVDYNEQF
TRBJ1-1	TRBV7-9	ASPLRDFGTEAF
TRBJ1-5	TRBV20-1	SASIRGVGQPQH
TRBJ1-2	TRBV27	ASSLARGTGYGYT
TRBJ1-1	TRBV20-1	SARAPTGTKTEAF
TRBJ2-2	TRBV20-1	SARFTGLNTGELF
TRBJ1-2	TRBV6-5	ASSYTGQGAGYT
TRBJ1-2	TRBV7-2	ASSLRVGYT
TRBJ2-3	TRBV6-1	ASSRPDTQY
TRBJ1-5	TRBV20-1	SARTGQPQH
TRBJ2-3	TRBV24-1	ATSRLAGGTTDTQY
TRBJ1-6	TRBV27	ASSLRRDGGNSPLH
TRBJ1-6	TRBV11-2	ASSLESNSPLH
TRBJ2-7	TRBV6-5	ASSSTTTYEQY
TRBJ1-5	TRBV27	ASSLSAGPQH
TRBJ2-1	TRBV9	ASSQTSVYFCAISSGGNEQF
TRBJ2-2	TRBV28	ASIRGNTGELF
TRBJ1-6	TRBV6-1	ASTETPNINSPLH
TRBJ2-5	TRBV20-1	SASLGQGETQY
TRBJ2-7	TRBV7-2	ASSSASSGRFYEQY
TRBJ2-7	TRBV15	ATSRVQAGVREQY
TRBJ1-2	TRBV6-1	ASSDPTGGSGYT
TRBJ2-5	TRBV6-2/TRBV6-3	ASSYYHSQETQY
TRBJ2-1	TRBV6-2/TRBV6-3	ASSHRVGGDEQF
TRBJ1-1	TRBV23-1	ASSQSGPEAF
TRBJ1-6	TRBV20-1	SARGPDSPLH
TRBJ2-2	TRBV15	ATSRAGGVTGELF
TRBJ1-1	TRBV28	ASSSGRRGHNTEAF